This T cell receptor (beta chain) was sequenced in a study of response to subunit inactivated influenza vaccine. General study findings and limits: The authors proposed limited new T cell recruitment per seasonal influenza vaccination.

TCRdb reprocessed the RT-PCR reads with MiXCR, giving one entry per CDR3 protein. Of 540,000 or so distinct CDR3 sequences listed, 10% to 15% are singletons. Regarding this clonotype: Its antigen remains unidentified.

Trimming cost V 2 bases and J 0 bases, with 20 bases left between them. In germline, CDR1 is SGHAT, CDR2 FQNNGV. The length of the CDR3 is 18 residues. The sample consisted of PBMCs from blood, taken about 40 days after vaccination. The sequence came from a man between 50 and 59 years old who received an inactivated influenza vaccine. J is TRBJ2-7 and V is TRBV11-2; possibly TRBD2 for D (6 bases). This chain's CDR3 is CASSLQPGGLPISYEQYF. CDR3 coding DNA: TGTGCCAGCAGCTTACAACCCGGGGGACTTCCTATCTCCTACGAGCAGTACTTC.